Sequencing of this TCR beta chain was carried out in a study of cytomegalovirus exposure and HLA in healthy donors. Study conclusions and caveats: It was reportedly the case that the classifier diagnosed cytomegalovirus status with high specificity and sensitivity.

The PCR had 60 Vbeta and 13 Jbeta primers. Per the study methods: As a later analysis found, there were 70 million to 90 million unique TCR beta chains, of which some 10 million were shared. The assay was immunoSEQ multiplex PCR, and TCRdb's table has in-frame clones only and misses some. V and J calls and clone size follow that table, whereas D and trimming were derived from the DNA. The sample carries about 160,000 clones, approximately 81% recorded once. Comment on this clone: Its antigen is as yet unknown.

CDR3 length equals 14 residues. V was clipped by 4 bases and J by 7 bases; unmatched bases: 9. Germline V gene sequence: CDR1 MNHEY, CDR2 SMNVEV (reference sequence). The sequence derives from a young man in good health and CMV-seronegative. Sequencing input: PBMCs. V gene TRBV27 combines with J gene TRBJ2-7, with 8 bases identical to TRBD2. The CDR3 region is CASSSAGGLEEQYF. In nucleotides, the CDR3 is TGTGCCAGCAGTTCGGCGGGAGGTTTGGAAGAGCAGTACTTC.